One sample yielded the 31 T cell receptor beta chains listed below, sequenced in a study of OX40 agonist ivuxolimab in advanced cancers. Assay: immunoSEQ multiplex PCR; the TCRdb copy retains only in-frame clones and omits some. The data contain approximately 75,000 clones, about 78% of them singletons. The input for sequencing was CD4+ or CD8+ T cells sorted from blood, taken in a trial of the OX40 agonist ivuxolimab. The source of these receptors is an adult with an advanced solid tumor such as melanoma, head and neck, liver or kidney cancer.

The V call is TRBV7-2, the J call TRBJ1-2; no clear D gene. Trimming stripped 0 bases from V and 0 bases from J, with 5 bases between. This CDR3 spans 14 amino acids. CDR1 is SGHTA and CDR2 is FQGNSA in the germline V gene. This CDR3 is CASSLASPNYGYTF. The CDR3 region has the DNA TGTGCCAGCAGCTTAGCGTCACCTAACTATGGCTACACCTTC.

The chain links TRBV6-1 to TRBJ1-1; TRBD1 matches at 7 bases. Germline CDR1 is MNHNS and CDR2 is SASEGT. The junction had 7 bases not matched to a gene; V was cut back by 6 bases and J by 0 bases. The CDR3 runs 15 residues. The CDR3 DNA is TGTGCCAGCAGCGAACAGGGGAGGCTGAACACTGAAGCTTTCTTT. Residues: CASSEQGRLNTEAFF.

This rearrangement joins TRBV9 to TRBJ2-1, with D perhaps matching TRBD1 (6 bases). The V gene lost 3 bases and the J gene lost 13 bases, with 14 bases spanning the gap. Germline V lookup: CDR1 SGDLS, CDR2 YYNGEE. The CDR3 spans 12 residues. CDR3 region: CASSGPGGEQFF. Written as DNA, the CDR3 is TGTGCCAGCAGCGGGCCTGGGGGCGAACAGTTCTTC.

The rearrangement joins TRBV14 to TRBJ2-3; TRBD1 might be the D (6 bases). Deletions cut 2 bases from V and 2 bases from J, with 17 bases between. There are 17 residues in the CDR3. CDR1 is SGHDN, CDR2 FVKESK, per germline. The CDR3 loop reads CASSQYRAQLFTDTQYF. CDR3 in DNA: TGTGCCAGCAGCCAATACAGGGCCCAATTATTCACAGATACGCAGTATTTT.

In this sample, this clone turned up once. CDR3 amino acids: CTSSQAPSGGPISYEQYF. The CDR3 region has the DNA TGCACCAGCAGCCAAGCCCCAAGCGGGGGACCCATCTCCTACGAGCAGTACTTC. V gene TRBV1 combines with J gene TRBJ2-7; the table's D gene call, TRBD2, was not cross checked with the DNA. TRBV1 is labeled a pseudogene. The CDR3 has 18 amino acids.

To note about this clone: One junction end does not reproduce the germline sequence, and a read error may be involved. The V gene is TRBV5-8, the J gene TRBJ1-2, with 7 bases aligning to TRBD1. This CDR3 has 13 residues. CDR1 and CDR2 from the germline V gene are SGHTS and YDEGEE. CDR3: CASSFLLQGSPGF. CDR3 bases: TGTGCCAGCAGCTTTCTTTTACAGGGGTCGCCTGGATTC.

This chain joins TRBV9 and TRBJ2-3; D is ambiguous. CDR1 and CDR2 (germline): SGDLS, YYNGEE. The CDR3 has 13 amino acids. Trimming removed 2 bases at V and 4 bases at J, with 8 bases between. CDR3 residues: CASSVGPPDTQYF. DNA for the CDR3: TGTGCCAGCAGCGTTGGCCCCCCAGATACGCAGTATTTT.

This chain connects TRBV7-9 to TRBJ2-7; D unresolved. This CDR3 has 12 amino acids. Germline V gene sequence: CDR1 SEHNR, CDR2 FQNEAQ (reference sequence). V lost 3 bases to trimming and J lost 3 bases, with 6 bases between them. In DNA form, the CDR3 reads TGTGCCAGCAGCTTTTCCTTCTACGAGCAGTACTTC. Residues: CASSFSFYEQYF.

This chain connects TRBV28 to TRBJ2-7, with 7 nucleotides matching TRBD1. Looked up from germline, CDR1 is MDHEN and CDR2 is SYDVKM. This CDR3 contains 16 residues. Trimming took 1 base from V and 6 from J; bases not matched to a gene: 12. In DNA form, the CDR3 reads TGTGCCAGCAGTTTATCACAGGGGAAAGTTTTGCGCGAGCAGTACTTC. It yields the protein CASSLSQGKVLREQYF. Supplemented by reference TRBV28 and TRBJ2-7, the full variable domain reads DVKVTQSSRYLVKRTGEKVFLECVQDMDHENMFWYRQDPGLGLRLIYFSYDVKMKEKGDIPEGYSVSREKKERFSLILESASTNQTSMYLCASSLSQGKVLREQYFGPGTRLTVT.

This chain links TRBV5-8 with TRBJ2-2, with TRBD2 matching over 8 bases. CDR1 and CDR2 from the germline V gene are SGHTS and YDEGEE. V was clipped by 4 bases and J by 1 base; unmatched bases: 9. CDR3 length: 17 residues. This CDR3 reads CASSPAGLAGNTGELFF. Written as DNA, the CDR3 is TGTGCCAGCAGCCCAGCGGGGCTAGCGGGGAACACCGGGGAGCTGTTTTTT.

The CDR3 reads CASSMTDTNTEAFF. CDR3 nucleotide sequence: TGTGCCAGCAGCATGACTGACACGAACACTGAAGCTTTCTTT. The chain uses TRBV21-1 and TRBJ1-1. TRBV21-1 has pseudogene status. There are 14 residues in the CDR3.

A note on this clone: The germline gene is not matched at one end of the junction; a read error may be the cause. The rearrangement uses TRBV6-5 and TRBJ1-5, with 10 bases identical to TRBD1. Germline V gene sequence: CDR1 MNHEY, CDR2 SVGAGI. The CDR3 runs to 11 residues. The CDR3 loop is CQDRGNQPQHF. CDR3 DNA sequence: TGCCAGGACAGGGGGAATCAGCCCCAGCATTTT.

The chain links TRBV29-1 to TRBJ2-1; D not resolved. The CDR3 spans 11 residues. Germline V gene lookup returns CDR1 SQVTM and CDR2 ANQGSEA. Between the trimmed V and J ends, which lost 6 bases and 10 bases, there was a span of 13 bases. CDR3 sequence reads: CSVGQEVEQFF. In nucleotides, the CDR3 is TGCAGCGTCGGGCAAGAGGTAGAGCAGTTCTTC.

The chain uses TRBV5-4 and TRBJ2-5, with D perhaps being TRBD1 or TRBD2 (5 bases each). The CDR3 consists of 16 residues. Trimming pared 0 bases from V and 5 bases from J, leaving 17 bases between. The germline CDR1 and CDR2 sequences are SGHNT and YYREEE (reference sequence). CDR3 bases: TGTGCCAGCAGCTTGGAGTTTGGCCGGGGACGTGAGACCCAGTACTTC. Residues: CASSLEFGRGRETQYF.

The J gene is TRBJ2-5, the V gene TRBV5-1; D possibly corresponds to TRBD1 (5 bases). V was shortened by 2 bases and J by 5 bases, with 10 bases between the two germline ends. CDR3 length: 13 residues. Germline V gene sequence: CDR1 SGHRS, CDR2 YFSETQ. CDR3 loop: CASSLGAVETQYF. CDR3 DNA sequence: TGCGCCAGCAGCTTAGGGGCGGTTGAGACCCAGTACTTC.

The chain uses TRBV5-4 and TRBJ1-3; D call uncertain. CDR3 length: 16 amino acids. V was clipped by 0 bases and J by 0 bases, with 10 bases between them. Per the germline V gene, CDR1 is SGHNT and CDR2 is YYREEE (reference sequence). The CDR3 DNA follows: TGTGCCAGCAGCTTGGATGCCAGCTACTCTGGAAACACCATATATTTT. Residues: CASSLDASYSGNTIYF.

This clone has just one count. V gene TRBV6-5 combines with J gene TRBJ1-5; 9 nucleotides align to TRBD1. J lost 1 base, V lost 6 bases, and 4 bases had no gene match. The CDR3 runs 15 residues. CDR1 is MNHEY and CDR2 is SVGAGI in the germline V gene. The CDR3 is CASSPGTGSNQPQHF. The CDR3 coding sequence is TGTGCCAGCAGCCCCGGGACAGGGAGCAATCAGCCCCAGCATTTT.

This chain links TRBV6-5 with TRBJ2-1; the match to TRBD1 covers 9 bases. The CDR3 has 15 amino acids. With V trimmed by 5 bases and J by 2 bases, 4 bases remained unmatched. Germline-derived CDR1 and CDR2 are MNHEY and SVGAGI. The CDR3 region is CASSRTGDAYNEQFF. CDR3 coding DNA: TGTGCCAGCAGTCGGACAGGGGATGCCTACAATGAGCAGTTCTTC.

This chain connects TRBV19 to TRBJ1-2; 9 bases are shared with TRBD1. Germline V gives CDR1 LNHDA, CDR2 SQIVND (reference sequence). This CDR3 is built from 14 residues. With V trimmed by 10 bases and J by 2 bases, 8 bases remained unmatched. CDR3 coding DNA: TGTGCCACCCGCCGGGGACAGGGCAACTATGGCTACACCTTC. This encodes CATRRGQGNYGYTF.

This sequence joins TRBV5-8 and TRBJ2-7; tentatively, D is TRBD1 or TRBD2 (5 bases each). The germline V gene has CDR1 SGHTS and CDR2 YDEGEE. This CDR3 contains 18 residues. Between the trimmed V and J ends, which lost 4 bases and 3 bases, there was a span of 26 bases. The CDR3 loop reads CASSRVLIRGANLYEQYF. For the CDR3, the DNA is TGTGCCAGCAGCCGTGTGTTGATCCGGGGCGCGAATCTCTACGAGCAGTACTTC.

This clone occurred once. The chain recombines TRBV19 with TRBJ1-5, with D unclear. CDR3 size: 16 residues. Between the trimmed V and J ends, which lost 0 bases and 1 base, there was a span of 10 bases. Germline V gene sequence: CDR1 LNHDA, CDR2 SQIVND (reference sequence). CDR3 nucleotides: TGTGCCAGTAGTATAGATCCCAGGTTAAGCAATCAGCCCCAGCATTTT. Encoded protein: CASSIDPRLSNQPQHF.

The sample holds one count of this clone. V usage is TRBV28 and J usage is TRBJ1-6; D gene ambiguous. Trimming pared 6 bases from V and 0 bases from J, leaving 12 bases between. The germline CDR1 and CDR2 sequences are MDHEN and SYDVKM. The CDR3 sequence is 16 residues long. CDR3 protein: CASRQFASSYNSPLHF. The CDR3 DNA reads as TGTGCCAGCAGACAATTTGCCAGCTCCTATAATTCACCCCTCCACTTT. Complete variable domain (other parts from reference TRBV28 and TRBJ1-6): DVKVTQSSRYLVKRTGEKVFLECVQDMDHENMFWYRQDPGLGLRLIYFSYDVKMKEKGDIPEGYSVSREKKERFSLILESASTNQTSMYLCASRQFASSYNSPLHFGNGTRLTVT.

V usage is TRBV5-4 and J usage is TRBJ2-3; D not resolved. V shed 5 bases and J shed 3 bases, with 13 bases lying between them. CDR1 is SGHNT and CDR2 is YYREEE in the germline V gene (reference sequence). The CDR3 runs 14 residues. CDR3 sequence reads: CASSPNRNTDTQYF. The DNA of the CDR3 is TGTGCCAGCAGTCCGAACAGAAATACAGATACGCAGTATTTT.

The genes are TRBV2 and TRBJ1-6; no firm D call. Germline CDR1 SNHLY, CDR2 FYNNEI. CDR3 length: 22 residues. V was cut by 2 bases and J by 7 bases, with 33 bases left in between. The chain's CDR3 is CASSERRFKAGAGIIYNSPLHF. The CDR3, as DNA: TGTGCCAGCAGTGAAAGGAGGTTCAAAGCGGGAGCGGGAATTATTTACAATTCACCCCTCCACTTT.

The gene calls are TRBV20-1 and TRBJ1-2; maybe TRBD1 (5 bases). The germline V gene has CDR1 DFQATT and CDR2 SNEGSKA (reference sequence). The CDR3 covers 11 residues. V gave up 5 bases and J gave up 9 bases, with 13 bases separating them. The CDR3 loop is CSAYDRDSYTF. CDR3 nucleotides: TGCAGTGCTTACGACAGAGACAGCTACACCTTC.

The rearrangement uses TRBV7-2 and TRBJ1-1; maybe TRBD1 (6 bases). There are 16 residues in the CDR3. The V end lost 5 bases, the J end lost 5 bases, and 21 bases lay between the germline ends. Germline V lookup: CDR1 SGHTA, CDR2 FQGNSA. CDR3 in DNA: TGTGCCAGCAGCCCCCAAGTGGACGGGGGCCGGACTGAAGCTTTCTTT. Residues: CASSPQVDGGRTEAFF.

The chain employs TRBV19 and TRBJ2-1; 7 bases match TRBD2. J lost 2 bases, V lost 3 bases, and 7 bases had no gene match. Germline loops: CDR1 LNHDA, CDR2 SQIVND (reference sequence). The CDR3 length is 16 residues. CDR3 coding DNA: TGTGCCAGTAGTATTCAGGCAGGGAGGGCCTACAATGAGCAGTTCTTC. Translated, it gives CASSIQAGRAYNEQFF.

This clone was recorded only once. The chain employs TRBV6-6 and TRBJ1-5; D is possibly TRBD1 (6 bases). This CDR3 comprises 15 residues. V shed 0 bases and J shed 3 bases, with 9 bases lying between them. The germline V gene has CDR1 MNHNY and CDR2 SVGAGI (reference sequence). The CDR3 DNA follows: TGTGCCAGCAGTTACTCGGACAGTCCCAATCAGCCCCAGCATTTT. It codes for CASSYSDSPNQPQHF.

The gene calls are TRBV25-1 and TRBJ1-1; D is undetermined. From germline, CDR1 is MGHDK and CDR2 SYGVNS. The CDR3 sequence is 14 residues long. The ends were cut back, 8 bases at V and 0 bases at J, with 13 bases in the middle. The CDR3 DNA reads as TGTGCCAGCTCCCCAGGTTACCTGAACACTGAAGCTTTCTTT. It encodes CASSPGYLNTEAFF.

This chain uses TRBV7-2 with TRBJ2-5; 7 bases match TRBD2. Germline CDR1 SGHTA, CDR2 FQGNSA. Trimming removed 1 base from V and 0 bases from J; junction bases left unmatched: 8. The CDR3 contains 17 residues. The CDR3, as DNA: TGTGCCAGCAGCTTAGGCGCGGGAGTGCCCTACCAAGAGACCCAGTACTTC. This gives the protein CASSLGAGVPYQETQYF.

There are a few counts of this clone. The rearrangement links TRBV7-8 to TRBJ1-1; D remains ambiguous. The V end was cut by 1 base, the J end by 1 base, with 10 bases between. Germline V gene sequence: CDR1 SGHVS, CDR2 FQNEAQ. The CDR3 totals 15 residues. DNA of the CDR3: TGTGCCAGCAGCTTAGTAACAGCCGCGAACACTGAAGCTTTCTTT. Its protein is CASSLVTAANTEAFF.